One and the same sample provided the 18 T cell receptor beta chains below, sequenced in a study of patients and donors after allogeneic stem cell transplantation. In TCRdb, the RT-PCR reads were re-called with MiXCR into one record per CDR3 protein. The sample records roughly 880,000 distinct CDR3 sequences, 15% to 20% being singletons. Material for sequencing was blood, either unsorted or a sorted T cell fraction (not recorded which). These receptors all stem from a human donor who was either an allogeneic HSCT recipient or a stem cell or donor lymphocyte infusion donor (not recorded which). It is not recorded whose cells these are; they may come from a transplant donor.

CDR3 bases: TGTGCCAGCAGCTTAGCTAGCGGGATCTCAGATACGCAGTATTTT. Encoded protein: CASSLASGISDTQYF. The gene calls are TRBV7-9 and TRBJ2-3; the match to TRBD2 covers 8 bases. Per germline, CDR1 SEHNR and CDR2 FQNEAQ (reference sequence). V lost 0 bases, J lost 4 bases, and 3 bases stayed unmatched. The length of the CDR3 is 15 residues.

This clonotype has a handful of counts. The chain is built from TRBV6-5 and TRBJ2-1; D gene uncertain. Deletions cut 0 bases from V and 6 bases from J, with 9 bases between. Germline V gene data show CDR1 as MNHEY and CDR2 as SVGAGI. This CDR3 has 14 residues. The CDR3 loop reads CASSYSADRNEQFF. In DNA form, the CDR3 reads TGTGCCAGCAGTTACTCAGCCGACCGCAATGAGCAGTTCTTC.

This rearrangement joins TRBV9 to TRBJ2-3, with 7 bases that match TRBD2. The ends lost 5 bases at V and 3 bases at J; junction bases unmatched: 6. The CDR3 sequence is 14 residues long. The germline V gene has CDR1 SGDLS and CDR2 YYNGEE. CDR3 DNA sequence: TGTGCCAGCAGTCCTCTAGCGGTAACAGATACGCAGTATTTT. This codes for CASSPLAVTDTQYF.

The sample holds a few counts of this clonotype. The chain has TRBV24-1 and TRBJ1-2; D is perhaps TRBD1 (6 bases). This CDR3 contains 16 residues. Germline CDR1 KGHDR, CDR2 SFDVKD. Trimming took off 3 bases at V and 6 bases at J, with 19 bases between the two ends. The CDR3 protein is CATSDPKTGRVNGYTF. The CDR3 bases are TGTGCCACCAGTGATCCCAAAACAGGGAGAGTGAATGGCTACACCTTC.

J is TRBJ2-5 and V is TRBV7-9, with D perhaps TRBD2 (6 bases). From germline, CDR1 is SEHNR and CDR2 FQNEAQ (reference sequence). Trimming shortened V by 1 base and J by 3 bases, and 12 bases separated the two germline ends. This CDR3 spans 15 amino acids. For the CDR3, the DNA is TGTGCCAGCAGCTTAGTCCCGGGAGAAAAAGAGACCCAGTACTTC. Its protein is CASSLVPGEKETQYF.

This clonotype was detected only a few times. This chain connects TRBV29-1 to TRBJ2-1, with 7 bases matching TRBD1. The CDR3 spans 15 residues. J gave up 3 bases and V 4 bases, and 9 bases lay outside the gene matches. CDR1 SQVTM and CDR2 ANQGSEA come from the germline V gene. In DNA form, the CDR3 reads TGCAGCGTTGCCCGACAGGGACGGCTCTACAATGAGCAGTTCTTC. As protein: CSVARQGRLYNEQFF.

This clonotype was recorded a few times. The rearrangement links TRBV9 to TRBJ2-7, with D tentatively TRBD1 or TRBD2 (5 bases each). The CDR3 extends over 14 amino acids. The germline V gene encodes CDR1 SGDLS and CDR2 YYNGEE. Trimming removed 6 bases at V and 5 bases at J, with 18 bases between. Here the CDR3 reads CASTRDPLSDEQYF. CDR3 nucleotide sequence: TGTGCCAGCACCCGGGACCCCCTCTCGGACGAGCAGTACTTC.

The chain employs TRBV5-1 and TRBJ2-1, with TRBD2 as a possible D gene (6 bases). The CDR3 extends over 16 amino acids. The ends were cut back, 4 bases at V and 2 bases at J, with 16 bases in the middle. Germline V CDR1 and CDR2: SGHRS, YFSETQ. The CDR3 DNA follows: TGCGCCAGCAGCCTATCTAGCGCCTCAGCCTACAATGAGCAGTTCTTC. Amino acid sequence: CASSLSSASAYNEQFF. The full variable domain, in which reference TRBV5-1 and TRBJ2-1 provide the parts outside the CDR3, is KAGVTQTPRYLIKTRGQQVTLSCSPISGHRSVSWYQQTPGQGLQFLFEYFSETQRNKGNFPGRFSGRQFSNSRSEMNVSTLELGDSALYLCASSLSSASAYNEQFFGPGTRLTVL.

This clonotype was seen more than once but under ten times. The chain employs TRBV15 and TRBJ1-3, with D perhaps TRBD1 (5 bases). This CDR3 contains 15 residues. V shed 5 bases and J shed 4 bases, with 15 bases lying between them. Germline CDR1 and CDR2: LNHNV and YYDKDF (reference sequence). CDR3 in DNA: TGTGCCACCAGCCAGGGAAGTCTCGGCGGAAACACCATATATTTT. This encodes CATSQGSLGGNTIYF.

The CDR3: CSARPGAPNEQFF. The CDR3 DNA sequence: TGCAGTGCTAGACCGGGGGCGCCGAATGAGCAGTTCTTC. This chain uses TRBV20-1 with TRBJ2-1; D is possibly TRBD1 or TRBD2 (6 bases each). The germline V and J ends were trimmed by 2 bases and 7 bases, with 12 bases remaining between them. This CDR3 contains 13 residues. Looked up from germline, CDR1 is DFQATT and CDR2 is SNEGSKA (reference sequence).

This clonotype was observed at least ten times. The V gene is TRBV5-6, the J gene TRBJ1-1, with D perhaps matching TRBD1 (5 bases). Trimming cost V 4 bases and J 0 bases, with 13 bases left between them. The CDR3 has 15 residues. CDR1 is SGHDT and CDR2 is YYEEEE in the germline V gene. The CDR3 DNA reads TGTGCCAGCAGCCGGGGCTACGGCCTGAACACTGAAGCTTTCTTT. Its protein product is CASSRGYGLNTEAFF. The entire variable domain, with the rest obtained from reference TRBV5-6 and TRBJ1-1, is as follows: DAGVTQSPTHLIKTRGQQVTLRCSPKSGHDTVSWYQQALGQGPQFIFQYYEEEERQRGNFPDRFSGHQFPNYSSELNVNALLLGDSALYLCASSRGYGLNTEAFFGQGTRLTVV.

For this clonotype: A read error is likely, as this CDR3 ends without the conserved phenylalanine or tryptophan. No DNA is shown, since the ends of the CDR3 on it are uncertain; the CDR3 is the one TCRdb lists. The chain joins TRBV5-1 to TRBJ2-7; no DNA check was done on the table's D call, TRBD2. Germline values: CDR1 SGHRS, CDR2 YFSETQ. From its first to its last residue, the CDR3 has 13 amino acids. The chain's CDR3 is CASSPGLAGGRYI.

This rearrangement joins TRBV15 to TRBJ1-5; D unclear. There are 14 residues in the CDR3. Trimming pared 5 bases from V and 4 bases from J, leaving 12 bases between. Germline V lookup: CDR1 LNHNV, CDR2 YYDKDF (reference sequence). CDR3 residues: CATSPHDGNQPQHF. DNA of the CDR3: TGTGCCACCAGCCCCCATGACGGGAATCAGCCCCAGCATTTT.

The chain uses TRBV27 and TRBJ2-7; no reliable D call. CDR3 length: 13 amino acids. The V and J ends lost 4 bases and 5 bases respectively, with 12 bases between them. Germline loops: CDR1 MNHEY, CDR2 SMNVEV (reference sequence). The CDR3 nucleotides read TGTGCCAGCAGTTGGGGTCGTCTCAACGAGCAGTACTTC. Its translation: CASSWGRLNEQYF.

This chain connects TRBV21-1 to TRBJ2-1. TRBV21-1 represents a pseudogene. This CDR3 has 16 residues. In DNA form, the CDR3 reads TGTGCCAGCAGCCCTGAAGGAACAGTTAATAACAATGAGCAGTTCTTC. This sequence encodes CASSPEGTVNNNEQFF.

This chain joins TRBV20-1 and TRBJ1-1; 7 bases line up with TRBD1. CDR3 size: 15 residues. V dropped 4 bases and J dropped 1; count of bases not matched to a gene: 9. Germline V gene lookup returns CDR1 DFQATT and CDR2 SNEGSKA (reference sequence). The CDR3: CSANKRGQGNTEAFF. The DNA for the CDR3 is TGCAGTGCTAACAAAAGGGGGCAGGGGAACACTGAAGCTTTCTTT.

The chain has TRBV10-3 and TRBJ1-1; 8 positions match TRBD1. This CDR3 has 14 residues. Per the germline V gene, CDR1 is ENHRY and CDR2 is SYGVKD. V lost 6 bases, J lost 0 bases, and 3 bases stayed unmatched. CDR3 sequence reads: CAIRQTGVNTEAFF. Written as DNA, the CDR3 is TGTGCCATCAGGCAGACAGGGGTGAACACTGAAGCTTTCTTT.

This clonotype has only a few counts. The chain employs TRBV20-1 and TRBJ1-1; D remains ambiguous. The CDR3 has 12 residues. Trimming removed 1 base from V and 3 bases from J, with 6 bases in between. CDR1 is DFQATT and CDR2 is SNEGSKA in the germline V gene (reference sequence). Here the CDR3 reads CSARVWDTEAFF. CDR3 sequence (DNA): TGCAGTGCTAGAGTCTGGGACACTGAAGCTTTCTTT.